What follows are 30 T cell receptor beta chains derived from one specimen sequenced in a study of blood T cell repertoires in COVID-19. Sequencing was performed with immunoSEQ multiplex PCR; in TCRdb, only in-frame clones are kept and a portion is missing. In the table there are about 200,000 clones, roughly 82% of which are singletons. Sequencing input: PBMCs or T cells enriched from blood (not recorded which). These receptors came from a man in his forties who had recovered from COVID-19.

This sequence joins TRBV5-4 and TRBJ2-1; 7 bases map to TRBD2. The germline V gene encodes CDR1 SGHNT and CDR2 YYREEE (reference sequence). The CDR3 is 12 residues long. The V segment lost 2 bases and the J segment 7 bases; nucleotides outside the gene matches: 0. CDR3 DNA sequence: TGTGCCAGCAGCTTTAGCGGGAATGAGCAGTTCTTC. Protein: CASSFSGNEQFF.

Only one count was recorded for this clone. This chain uses TRBV5-1 with TRBJ2-1; 10 positions match TRBD2. The CDR3 contains 14 residues. Germline loops: CDR1 SGHRS, CDR2 YFSETQ. J lost 4 bases, V lost 5 bases, and 3 bases had no gene match. CDR3 nucleotide sequence: TGCGCCAGCAGTTCGGGACTAGCGTACAATGAGCAGTTCTTC. Its protein is CASSSGLAYNEQFF.

The chain combines TRBV7-9 with TRBJ2-1; 9 nucleotides match TRBD2. The trim removed 6 bases at V and 8 bases at J, leaving 14 bases unmatched. Per germline, CDR1 SEHNR and CDR2 FQNEAQ (reference sequence). The CDR3 covers 16 residues. In DNA form, the CDR3 reads TGTGCCAGCAGGCCTACAGCGGGAGGTGGGTATCATGAGCAGTTCTTC. Translating it yields CASRPTAGGGYHEQFF.

This clone has only a few counts. The V gene is TRBV12-5, the J gene TRBJ2-2, with unresolved D. Trimming took off 1 base at V and 4 bases at J, with 10 bases between the two ends. Germline lookup yields CDR1 LGHNT and CDR2 FRNRAP. CDR3 length equals 15 residues. Here the CDR3 reads CASGLGLVVTGELFF. The CDR3 DNA sequence: TGTGCTAGTGGTTTGGGCCTAGTAGTCACCGGGGAGCTGTTTTTT.

The chain is built from TRBV30 and TRBJ1-3; D is uncertain. Germline CDR1 GTSNPN, CDR2 SVGIG (reference sequence). Trimming left V 0 bases short and J 2 bases short, with 8 bases between. CDR3 size: 14 residues. The CDR3 sequence is CAWSVLRAGNTIYF. CDR3 coding DNA: TGTGCCTGGAGTGTCCTGAGGGCTGGAAACACCATATATTTT.

The chain links TRBV18 to TRBJ2-7, with 7 positions matching TRBD2. V lost 3 bases and J lost 5; bases outside the gene matches: 13. This CDR3 is 16 amino acids long. The germline V gene encodes CDR1 KGHSH and CDR2 LQKENI. The DNA for the CDR3 is TGTGCCAGCTCACCCTCTCTCTGGGCGGGAGCAGACGAGCAGTACTTC. This encodes CASSPSLWAGADEQYF. Full variable domain (remainder filled in from reference TRBV18 and TRBJ2-7): NAGVMQNPRHLVRRRGQEARLRCSPMKGHSHVYWYRQLPEEGLKFMVYLQKENIIDESGMPKERFSAEFPKEGPSILRIQQVVRGDSAAYFCASSPSLWAGADEQYFGPGTRLTVT.

V usage is TRBV29-1 and J usage is TRBJ2-5; tentatively, D is TRBD1 (5 bases). Trimming shortened V by 6 bases and J by 5 bases, and 22 bases separated the two germline ends. The CDR3 consists of 15 residues. Germline V gene data show CDR1 as SQVTM and CDR2 as ANQGSEA. CDR3 sequence (DNA): TGCAGCGTCGGGCTTAGGGGAAGGCCCTCGGAGACCCAGTACTTC. Translation gives CSVGLRGRPSETQYF.

This sequence joins TRBV21-1 and TRBJ2-2; TRBD2, as called in the table, went unchecked against the DNA. TRBV21-1 is flagged as a pseudogene. This CDR3 has 17 residues. The chain's CDR3 is CASSKSLEATNTGELFF. The DNA of the CDR3 is TGTGCCAGCAGCAAATCTCTCGAGGCTACGAACACCGGGGAGCTGTTTTTT.

The sample holds a few counts of this clone. The rearrangement joins TRBV9 to TRBJ2-2, with 8 bases that match TRBD1. V shed 0 bases, J shed 7 bases, and the junction held 2 bases outside the gene matches. Germline-derived CDR1 and CDR2 are SGDLS and YYNGEE. This CDR3 contains 14 residues. CDR3 nucleotides: TGTGCCAGCAGCGTAGGCAGGGGGCGCGGGGAGCTGTTTTTT. This codes for CASSVGRGRGELFF.

This chain links TRBV3-1 (or the pseudogene TRBV3-2) with TRBJ1-5; D remains unclear. The V end lost 1 base, the J end lost 13 bases, and 11 bases lay between the germline ends. The germline V gene has CDR1 LGHDT and CDR2 YNNKEL (reference sequence). The CDR3 spans 12 residues. CDR3 sequence (DNA): TGTGCCAGCAGCCAAGGCCCTAGCCCACAGCATTTT. Translated, it gives CASSQGPSPQHF.

The genes are TRBV5-5 and TRBJ1-3; D not resolved. Trimming shortened V by 0 bases and J by 2 bases, and 6 bases separated the two germline ends. The CDR3 spans 14 residues. Germline V CDR1 and CDR2: SGHKS, YYEKEE (reference sequence). CDR3 sequence: CASSLVGPGNTIYF. The DNA of the CDR3 is TGTGCCAGCAGCTTGGTTGGGCCTGGAAACACCATATATTTT.

The chain is built from TRBV18 and TRBJ1-5; tentative D call: TRBD1 (5 bases). Trimming shortened V by 4 bases and J by 4 bases, and 20 bases separated the two germline ends. CDR3 size: 17 residues. The germline V gene has CDR1 KGHSH and CDR2 LQKENI. CDR3 bases: TGTGCCAGCTCACTAACGAGAGAGCAGGGTAGGAATCAGCCCCAGCATTTT. Its translation is CASSLTREQGRNQPQHF.

This rearrangement joins TRBV28 to TRBJ1-2, with TRBD1 identical over 10 bases. V trimming: 5 bases; J trimming: 1 base; junction bases outside the gene matches: 10. The CDR3 sequence is 17 residues long. Germline V gives CDR1 MDHEN, CDR2 SYDVKM. CDR3 region: CASSSPGQGIGNYGYTF. The CDR3 bases are TGTGCCAGCAGTAGCCCGGGACAGGGGATCGGTAACTATGGCTACACCTTC.

V and J are TRBV2 and TRBJ1-6; D gene uncertain. The CDR3 has 14 residues. In germline, CDR1 is SNHLY, CDR2 FYNNEI. Trimming left V 2 bases short and J 16 bases short, with 18 bases between. CDR3 nucleotide sequence: TGTGCCAGCAGTGAATGGGCGACTAATTTAGAACTCCACTTT. Translation gives CASSEWATNLELHF.

The rearrangement uses TRBV6-5 and TRBJ1-2, with a tentative D call TRBD1 (5 bases). Germline V gene sequence: CDR1 MNHEY, CDR2 SVGAGI. V lost 0 bases and J 3 bases, leaving 11 bases between the germline ends. This CDR3 spans 15 amino acids. The CDR3 sequence: CASSYSKGTHYGYTF. DNA of the CDR3: TGTGCCAGCAGTTACTCGAAAGGGACTCACTATGGCTACACCTTC.

The chain uses TRBV18 and TRBJ2-1; D is ambiguous. Germline assignment: CDR1 KGHSH and CDR2 LQKENI. This CDR3 has 17 residues. Trimming removed 5 bases at V and 1 base at J, with 18 bases between. CDR3 residues: CASSKTEGHRSYNEQFF. The CDR3 DNA reads as TGTGCCAGCTCAAAAACAGAAGGTCATCGTTCCTACAATGAGCAGTTCTTC.

The V call is TRBV10-3, the J call TRBJ1-2, with 12 bases identical to TRBD1. V lost 6 bases to trimming and J lost 4 bases; unmatched junction nucleotides: 9. CDR3 length: 16 amino acids. Per germline, CDR1 ENHRY and CDR2 SYGVKD. CDR3 DNA: TGTGCCATCAGGCCGGGACAGGGGGCGGGTGGCTATGGCTACACCTTC. Translated, it gives CAIRPGQGAGGYGYTF.

The table lists this clone with a count of one. The chain joins TRBV6-2 or TRBV6-3 to TRBJ2-7; perhaps TRBD2 as D (5 bases). Trimming took 2 bases from V and 4 from J, leaving 24 bases between them. CDR3 size: 18 residues. CDR1 is MNHEY and CDR2 is SVGEGT in the germline V gene. The CDR3 DNA is TGTGCCAGCAGTTACCACCGGGGTAACAATAATATGCGTTACGAGCAGTACTTC. Translating gives CASSYHRGNNNMRYEQYF.

This rearrangement joins TRBV2 to TRBJ2-5, with D hard to call. In germline, CDR1 is SNHLY, CDR2 FYNNEI. This CDR3 contains 11 residues. The V gene lost 7 bases and the J gene lost 5 bases, with 8 bases spanning the gap. This chain's CDR3 is CASTELETQYF. The CDR3, as DNA: TGTGCCAGCACCGAGTTGGAGACCCAGTACTTC.

V gene TRBV27 combines with J gene TRBJ1-4; D is unclear. V was pared by 0 bases and J by 5 bases, with 13 bases between. The CDR3 is 16 amino acids. Germline CDR1 MNHEY, CDR2 SMNVEV (reference sequence). The CDR3 sequence is CASSLSSGSWNEKLFF. CDR3 coding DNA: TGTGCCAGCAGTTTATCGTCGGGTAGCTGGAATGAAAAACTGTTTTTT.

The CDR3 nucleotides read TGCAGCGTTGGGAGGACCCCGGGCACTGAAGCTTTCTTT. It encodes CSVGRTPGTEAFF. The rearrangement links TRBV29-1 to TRBJ1-1; D gene ambiguous. CDR1 SQVTM and CDR2 ANQGSEA come from the germline V gene. The germline V and J ends were trimmed by 4 bases and 4 bases, with 13 bases remaining between them. The CDR3 covers 13 residues.

The rearrangement joins TRBV11-2 to TRBJ1-3, with D possibly TRBD1 on 6 matching bases. Germline V gene sequence: CDR1 SGHAT, CDR2 FQNNGV. Trimming removed 5 bases from V and 3 bases from J, with 14 bases in between. The CDR3 has 15 amino acids. As DNA, the CDR3 is TGTGCCAGCAGCCCTGGCAGGGGTGGTGGAAACACCATATATTTT. Protein sequence: CASSPGRGGGNTIYF.

Turning to this clone: The same CDR3 also results from other DNA sequences found in this sample. The CDR3 loop reads CASSLRQGDTGELFF. The CDR3 nucleotides are TGCGCCAGCAGCTTGAGGCAGGGCGACACCGGGGAGCTGTTTTTT. The chain is built from TRBV5-1 and TRBJ2-2; perhaps TRBD1 as D (5 bases). Trimming removed 1 base from V and 3 bases from J, with 10 bases in between. Germline values: CDR1 SGHRS, CDR2 YFSETQ. CDR3 size: 15 residues.

The chain combines TRBV30 with TRBJ1-3; unclear D gene. Between the trimmed V and J ends, which lost 4 bases and 0 bases, there was a span of 7 bases. CDR1 is GTSNPN, CDR2 SVGIG, per germline (reference sequence). There are 13 residues in the CDR3. The CDR3 coding sequence is TGTGCCTGGATGGGCGACTCTGGAAACACCATATATTTT. Translated, it gives CAWMGDSGNTIYF.

Concerning this clone: Other DNA variants within this sample encode the same CDR3. The chain combines TRBV7-2 with TRBJ1-4; 8 bases align to TRBD1. The CDR3 is made up of 15 amino acids. V was pared by 2 bases and J by 3 bases, with 2 bases of the junction left unmatched. Germline CDR1 is SGHTA and CDR2 is FQGNSA. CDR3 residues: CASSLQGAANEKLFF. The CDR3 nucleotides are TGTGCCAGCAGCTTACAGGGGGCTGCTAATGAAAAACTGTTTTTT.

The chain couples TRBV28 to TRBJ1-5; unclear D gene. V gave up 2 bases and J gave up 0 bases, with 8 bases separating them. This CDR3 comprises 15 residues. CDR1 is MDHEN and CDR2 is SYDVKM in the germline V gene. For the CDR3, the DNA is TGTGCCAGCAGTTTAAACATTGATAGCAATCAGCCCCAGCATTTT. It encodes CASSLNIDSNQPQHF.

CDR3 in DNA: TGTGCCAGCAGCTTAAGAGGGCCTTACGAGCAGTACGTC. Amino acids: CASSLRGPYEQYV. The chain has TRBV7-8 and TRBJ2-7, with D possibly TRBD2 on 5 matching bases. Germline V gene lookup returns CDR1 SGHVS and CDR2 FQNEAQ. The CDR3 has 13 residues. V was cut by 2 bases and J by 4 bases, with 9 bases left in between.

This chain connects TRBV30 to TRBJ2-3, with TRBD2 matching 8 bases. The CDR3 is 17 amino acids. The V gene end was trimmed by 2 bases and the J gene end by 0 bases; junction bases not matched to a gene: 10. CDR1 is GTSNPN, CDR2 SVGIG, per germline (reference sequence). CDR3 residues: CAWSFPGASGSTDTQYF. The DNA of the CDR3 is TGTGCCTGGAGTTTTCCAGGGGCTAGCGGGAGCACAGATACGCAGTATTTT.

The V gene is TRBV28, the J gene TRBJ2-3, with 7 bases lining up with TRBD2. Germline CDR1 MDHEN, CDR2 SYDVKM. V dropped 8 bases and J dropped 2; count of bases not matched to a gene: 7. The CDR3 runs to 14 residues. The CDR3 is CASSSGTATDTQYF. The CDR3 bases are TGTGCCAGCTCGAGCGGGACCGCCACAGATACGCAGTATTTT. Based on the CDR3 plus reference TRBV28 and TRBJ2-3, the full variable domain is DVKVTQSSRYLVKRTGEKVFLECVQDMDHENMFWYRQDPGLGLRLIYFSYDVKMKEKGDIPEGYSVSREKKERFSLILESASTNQTSMYLCASSSGTATDTQYFGPGTRLTVL.

The J gene is TRBJ2-1, the V gene TRBV6-5; weak D call: TRBD2 (5 bases). V was shortened by 6 bases and J by 1 base, with 10 bases between the two germline ends. This CDR3 comprises 14 residues. Germline V gene sequence: CDR1 MNHEY, CDR2 SVGAGI. Written as DNA, the CDR3 is TGTGCCAGCAGAATGACTACTTCCTACAATGAGCAGTTCTTC. Translated, it gives CASRMTTSYNEQFF.